This T cell receptor beta chain was observed in a study of T cell responses to AZD1222 COVID-19 vaccine. Study summary: Second-dose timings of about 4 or about 12 weeks were pooled.

The method was immunoSEQ multiplex PCR; TCRdb's version includes in-frame clones alone and lacks a portion of them. The table lists some 83,000 clones, about 83% of them singletons. General study points: In all cases, repertoires were sampled only after the peak T cell response. Within unmutated variant regions lay the reported targets of nearly half of spike-specific TCRs.

This CDR3 has 14 amino acids. Trimming shortened V by 5 bases and J by 2 bases, and 12 bases separated the two germline ends. Germline V CDR1 and CDR2: PRHDT, FYEKMQ (reference sequence). Points on this clone: The antigen is not known.

This sequence originates from an adult in good health. The chain carries TRBV13 and TRBJ2-5, with D possibly called TRBD1 or TRBD2 (5 bases each). Material: peripheral blood, obtained on day 0 of AZD1222 vaccination. In DNA, the CDR3 is TGTGCCAGCAGCCGCCGGGACGCTCAAGAGACCCAGTACTTC. Amino acids: CASSRRDAQETQYF.